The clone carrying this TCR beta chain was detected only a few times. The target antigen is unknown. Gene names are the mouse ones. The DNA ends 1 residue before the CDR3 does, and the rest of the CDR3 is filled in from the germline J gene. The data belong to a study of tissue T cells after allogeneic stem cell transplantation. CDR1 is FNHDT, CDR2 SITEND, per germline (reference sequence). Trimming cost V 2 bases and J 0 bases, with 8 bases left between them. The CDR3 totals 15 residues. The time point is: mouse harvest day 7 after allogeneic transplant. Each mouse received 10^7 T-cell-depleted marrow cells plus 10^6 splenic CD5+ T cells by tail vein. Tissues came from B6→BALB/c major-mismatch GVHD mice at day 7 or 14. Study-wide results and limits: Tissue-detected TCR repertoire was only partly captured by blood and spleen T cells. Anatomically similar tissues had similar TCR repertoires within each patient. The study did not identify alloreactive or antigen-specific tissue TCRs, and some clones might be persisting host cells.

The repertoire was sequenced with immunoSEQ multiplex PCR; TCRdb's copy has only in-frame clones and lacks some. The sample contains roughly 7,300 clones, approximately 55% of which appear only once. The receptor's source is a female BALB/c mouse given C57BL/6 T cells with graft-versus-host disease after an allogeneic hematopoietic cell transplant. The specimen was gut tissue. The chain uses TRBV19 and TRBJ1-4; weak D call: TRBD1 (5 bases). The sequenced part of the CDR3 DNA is TGTGCCAGCAGTATGCGGGGGGTTTCCAACGAAAGATTATTT. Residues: CASSMRGVSNERLF. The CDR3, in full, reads CASSMRGVSNERLFF.